The 27 T cell receptor beta chains given below trace back to one sample, sequenced in a study of tissue T cells after allogeneic stem cell transplantation. Sequencing was performed with immunoSEQ multiplex PCR; in TCRdb, only in-frame clones are kept and a portion is missing. The table records more than 45,000 clones, over 70% of them present only once. The specimen sequenced was sorted cells pooled from one or two spleens. Receptors were obtained from a pool of C57BL/6 mice in good health.

Regarding this clone: The gene symbols are mouse symbols. The read halts 1 residue ahead of the CDR3 end, with the missing end drawn from the germline J gene. The chain joins TRBV13-1 to TRBJ2-7, with D possibly being TRBD1 (6 bases). Trimming took 5 bases from V and 4 from J, leaving 10 bases between them. Per the germline V gene, CDR1 is NSHNY and CDR2 is SYGAGN. CDR3 length: 12 residues. The DNA read from the CDR3 is TGTGCCAGCAGGGGACATTTTTATGAACAGTAC. This encodes CASRGHFYEQY. The full CDR3 is CASRGHFYEQYF.

With regard to this clone: The genes and germline here are from mouse. The DNA ends 1 residue before the CDR3 does, and the rest of the CDR3 is filled in from the germline J gene. This chain uses TRBV2 with TRBJ1-4; 10 bases match TRBD1. V lost 0 bases, J lost 8 bases, and 3 bases stayed unmatched. Germline V lookup: CDR1 LGHNA, CDR2 YSYQKL. The CDR3 has 15 residues. The CDR3 bases that were read are TGTGCCAGCAGCCAAGATGGGGACAGGGGAGAAAGATTATTT. As protein: CASSQDGDRGERLF. The entire CDR3 protein is CASSQDGDRGERLFF.

A remark on this clone: Gene labels here are mouse ones. The CDR3 goes on 1 residue after the read ends, and that part is filled in from the germline J gene. The chain recombines TRBV19 with TRBJ2-5; TRBD2 matches 10 bases. The trim removed 2 bases at V and 2 bases at J, leaving 2 bases unmatched. CDR1 and CDR2 (germline): FNHDT, SITEND (reference sequence). The length of the CDR3 is 15 residues. The CDR3 region is CASSIRTGGQDTQYF. The covered CDR3 bases are TGTGCCAGCAGTATCAGGACTGGGGGCCAAGACACCCAGTAC.

As concerns this clone: All gene names here are mouse names. Read data end 1 residue before the CDR3 end; the end is taken from the germline J gene. This sample also contains other DNA sequences that code for the same CDR3. This chain connects TRBV20 to TRBJ2-3; possibly TRBD1 or TRBD2 for D (5 bases each). Germline lookup yields CDR1 GFQATS and CDR2 STVNSAI. This CDR3 spans 14 amino acids. The V end was cut by 0 bases, the J end by 0 bases, with 7 bases between. Partial CDR3 DNA: TGTGGTGCTAGGGATTGGGGCAGTGCAGAAACGCTGTAT. Amino acid sequence: CGARDWGSAETLY. The entire CDR3 reads CGARDWGSAETLYF.

This clone was observed a single time. Gene labels here are mouse ones. Read sequence stops 1 residue before the CDR3 end, and the germline J gene provides the missing end. This sequence joins TRBV13-2 and TRBJ1-1, with unresolved D. CDR3 length: 14 amino acids. Germline V gene data show CDR1 as NNHNN and CDR2 as SYGAGS (reference sequence). Trimming pared 1 base from V and 5 bases from J, leaving 12 bases between. The CDR3 spells CASGDPGTGTEVFF. CDR3 DNA (partial): TGTGCCAGCGGTGATCCGGGAACTGGGACAGAAGTCTTC.

As to this clone: Gene names are the mouse ones. The read finishes 1 residue shy of the CDR3 end, and the germline J gene is used to complete it. The chain joins TRBV4 to TRBJ1-1; 8 positions agree with TRBD1. J was trimmed by 4 bases and V by 6 bases; bases with no gene match: 4. CDR3 length equals 13 residues. Germline-derived CDR1 and CDR2 are LGHDT and YNNKQL (reference sequence). The CDR3 DNA, read in part, is TGTGCCAGCAGTCCAGGGGGCGGCACAGAAGTCTTC. Translating it yields CASSPGGGTEVF. In full, the CDR3 is CASSPGGGTEVFF.

For this clone: Genes and germline come from the mouse. The DNA ends 1 residue before the CDR3 does, and the rest of the CDR3 is filled in from the germline J gene. This chain uses TRBV29 with TRBJ2-4; D possibly corresponds to TRBD1 (6 bases). There are 15 residues in the CDR3. V was shortened by 2 bases and J by 0 bases, with 9 bases between the two germline ends. CDR1 and CDR2 from the germline V gene are MSHET and SYDVDS. The DNA read from the CDR3 is TGTGCTAGCAGTTTAGGGGGACAAAGTCAAAACACCTTGTAC. Translated, it gives CASSLGGQSQNTLY. The full CDR3 protein reads CASSLGGQSQNTLYF.

A note on this clone: Mouse gene names and germline throughout. The CDR3 end falls 1 residue outside the read, so it is completed with the germline J gene. The chain employs TRBV31 and TRBJ2-5; weak D call: TRBD2 (7 bases). The germline V gene encodes CDR1 GKSSPN and CDR2 SITVG. The CDR3 contains 15 residues. V lost 0 bases, J lost 2 bases, and 12 bases lay in between. The part of the CDR3 DNA that was read is TGTGCCTGGAGTCTAGAGGGGGGCAGCCAAGACACCCAGTAC. It translates to CAWSLEGGSQDTQY. The complete CDR3 reads CAWSLEGGSQDTQYF. Looking up the rest from reference TRBV31 and TRBJ2-5 gives the full variable domain: AQTIHQWPVAEIKAVGSPLSLGCTIKGKSSPNLYWYWQATGGTLQQLFYSITVGQVESVVQLNLSASRPKDDQFILSTEKLLLSHSGFYLCAWSLEGGSQDTQYFGPGTRLLVL.

Concerning this clone: Mouse gene names apply. The sequence runs out 1 residue before the end of the CDR3; the remainder is reconstructed from the germline J gene. This sequence joins TRBV29 and TRBJ2-4, with D unresolved. The germline V gene encodes CDR1 MSHET and CDR2 SYDVDS. This CDR3 is 14 amino acids long. The V and J ends lost 1 base and 0 bases respectively, with 5 bases between them. CDR3 protein: CASSLWESQNTLYF. Partial CDR3 DNA: TGTGCTAGCAGTTTATGGGAGAGTCAAAACACCTTGTAC.

About this clone itself: Mouse names are used for the genes. The observed sequence ends 1 residue before the CDR3 terminus, with the missing tail filled in from the germline J gene. The chain links TRBV1 to TRBJ2-4; 7 nucleotides agree with TRBD1. This CDR3 region has 14 residues. Unmatched junction bases numbered 3, after V lost 0 bases and J lost 6 bases. Per germline, CDR1 NSQYPW and CDR2 LRSPGD (reference sequence). The CDR3 bases that were read are TGCACCTGCAGTGCAGATCAGGGACAGAACACCTTGTAC. It codes for CTCSADQGQNTLY. The CDR3 in its entirety is CTCSADQGQNTLYF.

Details on this clone: The genes and germline here are from mouse. The read ends 1 residue early relative to the CDR3; the germline J gene fills the gap. The V gene is TRBV1, the J gene TRBJ2-1; possible D gene TRBD2, 6 bases. V dropped 6 bases and J dropped 0 bases, with 9 bases sitting between them. CDR3 length: 14 amino acids. Germline loops: CDR1 NSQYPW, CDR2 LRSPGD (reference sequence). The CDR3 reads CTCRETGNYAEQFF. The part of the CDR3 DNA that was read is TGCACCTGCAGAGAGACTGGTAACTATGCTGAGCAGTTC.

This clone came up a few times. Mouse names are used for the genes. The CDR3 goes on 1 residue after the read ends, and that part is filled in from the germline J gene. V usage is TRBV5 and J usage is TRBJ2-7; 10 bases agree with TRBD1. Germline CDR1 is LGHNA and CDR2 is YNLKQL (reference sequence). The CDR3 has 14 residues. After removal of 5 bases from V and 7 bases from J, the junction contained 8 bases not matched to a gene. The CDR3: CASSIRDRGGEQYF. The sequenced CDR3 bases are TGTGCCAGCAGCATCCGGGACAGGGGAGGGGAACAGTAC.

To note about this clone: Gene names follow the mouse nomenclature. The CDR3 is cut off 1 residue early in the read; its end comes from the germline J gene. This chain links TRBV20 with TRBJ2-4, with 10 nucleotides matching TRBD1. Losses at the gene ends were 3 bases for V and 6 bases for J; bases not matched to a gene: 3. The CDR3 runs 13 residues. Germline V CDR1 and CDR2: GFQATS, STVNSAI. CDR3 bases read: TGTGGTGCTAGAGGGACAGGGGTCAACACCTTGTAC. It is translated as CGARGTGVNTLY. The full-length CDR3 reads as CGARGTGVNTLYF.

This clone was recorded only once. The gene symbols are mouse symbols. The read ends 1 residue shy of where the CDR3 ends; the end is completed using the germline J gene. The chain employs TRBV13-2 and TRBJ1-4; D remains unclear. This CDR3 has 12 amino acids. Germline V gives CDR1 NNHNN, CDR2 SYGAGS (reference sequence). The V end lost 2 bases, the J end lost 4 bases, and 3 bases lay between the germline ends. The CDR3 bases that were read are TGTGCCAGCGGTGAATTCAACGAAAGATTATTT. Translated, it gives CASGEFNERLF. The entire CDR3 protein reads CASGEFNERLFF.

With respect to this clone: Mouse gene names and germline throughout. Partial CDR3 DNA: TGTGCTAGCAGTTTATCGGGGGGAGAAGTCTTC. It specifies CASSLSGGEVF. In full, the CDR3 is CASSLSGGEVFF. This chain joins TRBV29 and TRBJ1-1, with D tentatively TRBD1 (5 bases). Coverage ceases 1 residue before the CDR3 finishes, and the germline J gene fills in the end. Germline V gene sequence: CDR1 MSHET, CDR2 SYDVDS. V gave up 0 bases and J gave up 7 bases, with 6 bases separating them. This CDR3 comprises 12 residues. Based on the CDR3 plus reference TRBV29 and TRBJ1-1, the full variable domain is DMKVTQMPRYLIKRMGENVLLECGQDMSHETMYWYRQDPGLGLQLIYISYDVDSNSEGDIPKGYRVSRKKREHFSLILDSAKTNQTSVYFCASSLSGGEVFFGKGTRLTVV.

This clone came up a few times. Genes and germline come from the mouse. The read ends 1 residue early relative to the CDR3; the germline J gene fills the gap. The chain carries TRBV3 and TRBJ2-7; D is perhaps TRBD1 (6 bases). The CDR3 is 11 amino acids. V was clipped by 5 bases and J by 6 bases, with 8 bases between them. Per the germline V gene, CDR1 is SNHLY and CDR2 is FYNGKV (reference sequence). The CDR3 is CASSLDSEQYF. The CDR3 DNA, read in part, is TGTGCCAGCAGCCTGGACAGTGAACAGTAC.

Worth noting for this clone: Gene labels here are mouse ones. With the read ending 1 residue before the CDR3 end, the germline J gene is used to fill in that end. This chain uses TRBV12-2 with TRBJ2-5; D remains ambiguous. Germline V CDR1 and CDR2: SGHLS, HYDKME. The CDR3 spans 14 residues. V lost 0 bases and J lost 0, with 6 bases in between. CDR3 bases read: TGTGCCAGCTCTCTCCTGCAAAACCAAGACACCCAGTAC. Amino acids: CASSLLQNQDTQY. In full, the CDR3 reads CASSLLQNQDTQYF.

About this clone itself: The listed genes are named as in mouse. The read ends 1 residue before the CDR3 terminus; that terminus is restored from the germline J gene. The chain couples TRBV13-3 to TRBJ2-5, with 10 bases lining up with TRBD1. CDR1 and CDR2 from the germline V gene are NNHDY and SYVADS. Unmatched junction bases numbered 7, after V lost 7 bases and J lost 8 bases. This CDR3 is 13 amino acids long. CDR3 DNA (partial): TGTGCCAGCGGGACAGGGGAAGAGGGCACCCAGTAC. As protein: CASGTGEEGTQY. From start to end, the CDR3 is CASGTGEEGTQYF.

Comments on this clone: Gene names refer to mouse genes. The sequenced fragment ends 1 residue before the CDR3 boundary, so the rest is inferred from the germline J gene. J is TRBJ1-1 and V is TRBV20; 12 positions agree with TRBD1. The germline V gene encodes CDR1 GFQATS and CDR2 STVNSAI. J gave up 11 bases and V 2 bases, and 9 bases lay outside the gene matches. The CDR3 runs to 14 residues. The sequenced part of the CDR3 DNA is TGTGGTGCTAGGTCTCCGGGACAGGGGGCGGAGGTCTTC. It is translated as CGARSPGQGAEVF. The whole CDR3 sequence is CGARSPGQGAEVFF.

As for this clone: The listed genes are named as in mouse. The sequenced CDR3 bases are TGTGCCAGCAGCTCAGGCGCTGGGGGGTATGAACAGTAC. Its protein is CASSSGAGGYEQY. The full CDR3 is CASSSGAGGYEQYF. V usage is TRBV3 and J usage is TRBJ2-7; 8 bases agree with TRBD2. The read ends 1 residue early relative to the CDR3; the germline J gene fills the gap. This CDR3 contains 14 residues. Per germline, CDR1 SNHLY and CDR2 FYNGKV (reference sequence). V was pared by 4 bases and J by 4 bases, with 6 bases of the junction left unmatched.

On this clone itself: Mouse names are used for the genes. The CDR3 end is not reached by the read, which stops 1 residue before it; the germline J gene fills it in. V is TRBV24 and J is TRBJ1-6; D uncertain. TRBJ1-6 is annotated as an ORF whose role is uncertain. Between the trimmed V and J ends, which lost 3 bases and 0 bases, there was a span of 6 bases. The CDR3 totals 15 residues. Germline V gene lookup returns CDR1 KGHTA and CDR2 FRNEEI. The sequenced part of the CDR3 DNA is TGTGCCAGCAGTCTCCGGCATTCCTATAATTCGCCCCTCTAC. It codes for CASSLRHSYNSPLY. The complete CDR3 sequence is CASSLRHSYNSPLYF.

Details on this clone: All gene names here are mouse names. Read coverage stops 1 residue before the CDR3 terminus; the germline J gene supplies the remainder. Other DNA variants within this sample encode the same CDR3. The chain couples TRBV12-2 to TRBJ2-7, with 10 nucleotides matching TRBD2. J was trimmed by 3 bases and V by 0 bases; bases with no gene match: 1. The CDR3 spans 14 residues. Germline V gives CDR1 SGHLS, CDR2 HYDKME. The sequenced CDR3 bases are TGTGCCAGCTCTCTCGGACTGGGGGACTATGAACAGTAC. Its translation is CASSLGLGDYEQY. The entire CDR3 reads CASSLGLGDYEQYF.

Worth noting for this clone: Gene names refer to mouse genes. The sequenced fragment ends 1 residue before the CDR3 boundary, so the rest is inferred from the germline J gene. The chain employs TRBV19 and TRBJ1-3; possibly TRBD1 for D (5 bases). V was shortened by 5 bases and J by 7 bases, with 13 bases between the two germline ends. The CDR3 extends over 13 amino acids. Germline lookup yields CDR1 FNHDT and CDR2 SITEND (reference sequence). CDR3 loop: CASSIPRDNTLYF. The sequenced part of the CDR3 DNA is TGTGCCAGCAGCATACCCCGGGACAATACGCTCTAT.

This clone was detected a few times. Mouse gene names apply. With the read ending 1 residue before the CDR3 end, the germline J gene is used to fill in that end. The chain has TRBV31 and TRBJ1-3; no firm D call. With 0 bases removed from V and 0 bases from J, the gap between germline ends came to 6 bases. The CDR3 runs to 14 residues. Germline V CDR1 and CDR2: GKSSPN, SITVG. The CDR3: CAWSLVSSGNTLYF. CDR3 bases read: TGTGCCTGGAGTCTAGTCAGTTCTGGAAATACGCTCTAT.

As concerns this clone: Gene and germline names: mouse. Read sequence stops 1 residue before the CDR3 end, and the germline J gene provides the missing end. The gene calls are TRBV12-1 and TRBJ2-1, with D uncertain. The CDR3 has 14 amino acids. Germline lookup yields CDR1 SGHSN and CDR2 HYEKVE. V was clipped by 0 bases and J by 1 base, with 6 bases between them. The part of the CDR3 DNA that was read is TGTGCCAGCTCTCTCCACAGAAACTATGCTGAGCAGTTC. Its translation is CASSLHRNYAEQF. The entire CDR3 reads CASSLHRNYAEQFF.

There are a few counts of this clone. The gene names given are mouse names. The CDR3 end is not reached by the read, which stops 1 residue before it; the germline J gene fills it in. The chain has TRBV15 and TRBJ2-7; a possible D gene is TRBD2 (6 bases). The V end was cut by 5 bases, the J end by 0 bases, with 8 bases between. This CDR3 region has 13 residues. Germline V CDR1 and CDR2: SGHND, FRSKSL. CDR3 loop: CASSPGVSYEQYF. The part of the CDR3 DNA that was read is TGTGCCAGCAGTCCTGGGGTCTCCTATGAACAGTAC. Combining the CDR3 with reference TRBV15 and TRBJ2-7 gives the whole variable domain DAGVTQTPRHEVAEKGQTIILKCEPVSGHNDLFWYRQTKIQGLELLSYFRSKSLMEDGGAFKDRFKAEMLNSSFSTLKIQPTEPKDSAVYLCASSPGVSYEQYFGPGTRLTVL.

On this clone: Each gene name is a mouse one. The read is 1 residue too short to cover the CDR3 end, so that end is filled in from the germline J gene. V and J are TRBV24 and TRBJ2-7; D gene unclear. CDR1 KGHTA and CDR2 FRNEEI come from the germline V gene. Trimming took 6 bases from V and 0 from J, leaving 0 bases between them. This CDR3 is 10 amino acids long. CDR3 loop: CASSSYEQYF. The sequenced CDR3 bases are TGTGCCAGCAGCTCCTATGAACAGTAC.